This T cell receptor (beta chain) was sequenced during a study of blood T cell repertoires in COVID-19. Study as a whole: Both acute and convalescent COVID-19 samples were obtained from the United States, Italy and Spain. Sources were T cells, B-cell-depleted T cells, or PBMCs; the material itself was cDNA or gDNA.

Authors' methods: Cell counts per sample came from amplifying reference gene primers. Sequencing was performed with immunoSEQ multiplex PCR; in TCRdb, only in-frame clones are kept and a portion is missing. The DNA was the basis for D and trimming; V, J and clone size are from that table. The sample records 170,000 or so clones, 87% being singletons. V lost 0 bases to trimming and J lost 4 bases, with 10 bases between them. The CDR3 runs to 15 residues. CDR1 is SGHVS, CDR2 FQNEAQ, per germline. This rearrangement joins TRBV7-8 to TRBJ1-3; TRBD1 might be the D (6 bases). The sequence was collected from a woman younger than 35 who had recovered from COVID-19. What was sequenced was peripheral blood. DNA for the CDR3: TGTGCCAGCAGCTTAGCTGGGGGCTCAGGAAACACCATATATTTT. Translation: CASSLAGGSGNTIYF.